Included here is one TCR beta chain sequence, with context. The antigen this receptor binds is unknown. The sample holds no much larger clone one base away, and base qualities are not on file. All donors were healthy Caucasians. Three pairs of female monozygotic twins, all aged about 18 to 29 years, were included in the twin cohort. Using Miltenyi CD45RO+ enrichment and human naive T-cell isolation kits, memory (CD45RO+) and naive T cells were isolated from PBMC. These data belong to a study of identical twins (TCRdb year 2016). Concerning the study at large: To test whether fetal clonotypes persist, this study deep-sequenced TCR alpha and beta repertoires from monozygotic twins, from unrelated adults of various ages, and from cord blood. To rule out contamination, the twin experiments were replicated at different times with different library preparation protocols.

Library generation was performed with 5' RACE. Data came from an Illumina HiSeq 2000. A universal primer binding site was added through template switching, and the final cDNA carried a unique molecular identifier so that TCR cDNA molecules could be counted accurately. Specific primers in the conserved constant-segment region were used to synthesize first-strand cDNA for the TCR alpha and beta chains. Each cDNA library was double barcoded, with a SMART-Mk sample barcode plus Illumina barcodes, to control for contamination. TruSeq adapter sequences and Illumina sample barcodes were added in two successive PCR steps. TCR alpha and beta cDNA libraries were sequenced on the Illumina HiSeq platform with custom primers. The source study handled its data this way. Raw reads were processed with MiGEC to extract unique molecular identifiers, and MiXCR was used to determine CDR3 positions. For each individual, recombination models were inferred using an EM algorithm with the repgenHMM and IGoR tools. Shared clonotype analysis was performed with the tcR package in R, normalizing sharing by the product of cloneset sizes. To study raw recombination without the effects of thymic and clonal selection, out-of-frame nonproductive sequences were analyzed. TCRdb passed the public sequencing reads through fastp at Q25 and MiXCR, retaining productive beta sequences. CDR3 protein sequences are deduplicated, and each keeps its most common genes and DNA. TCRdb's processing, not the authors', yielded these V and J calls. The sample contains about 220,000 distinct CDR3 sequences, 7.5% of them found a single time. The top ten clonotypes cover about 2% of the sample.

Findings and caveats that apply to the study as a whole: Out-of-frame TCR alpha sharing in monozygotic twins was systematically underestimated by recombination models, whereas sharing between unrelated individuals was in agreement with the recombination models. Compared with coincidental sharing between unrelated individuals, out-of-frame TCR alpha sequences shared between twins had an excess of sequences with low generation probability. Zero-insertion analyses could be partly confounded by invariant T cells such as MAIT and iNKT, although diverse VJ usage argued against such confounding for most clonotypes. Because the same donors could not be followed over many years, the conclusions depended on cross-sectional statistical analysis. The excess sharing between twins in beta out-of-frame sequences was weaker because fewer shared sequences reduced the signal-to-noise ratio. Fewer insertions were carried by abundant cord blood beta clonotypes; a weaker similar trend was observed in young adult naive repertoires, while no such trend was observed in memory repertoires.

The same sample was also studied in work on yellow fever vaccine responses in identical twins. Taken from the second paper: The T cell response to vaccination in identical twins was reported by the authors to appear partly convergent and partly personalized. In the study, vaccine-responding T cell clones were precisely tracked in identical twins.

This TCR came from a woman in her late teens or twenties in good health. Sequencing was performed on memory (CD45RO+) T cells sorted from blood. The cell subset or site label corresponds to: CD45RO+ enriched T cells.

The CDR3 reads CATRLKETQYF. Read as DNA, the sequence is TGTGCCACCCGTTTAAAGGAGACCCAGTACTTC. The rearrangement joined TRBV24-1 to TRBJ2-5; the D gene cannot be named for sure. Looking up the germline V gene yields CDR1 KGHDR and CDR2 SFDVKD. Including cysteine and phenylalanine, the CDR3 has 11 amino acids. Kept here is only the CDR3 DNA, which spans 33 bases and is read in frame from base 1. V loses 9 bases, J loses 5 bases, and the germline ends lie 9 bases apart.